Below, 3 T cell receptor beta chains from the same sample are listed, as sequenced in a study of cytomegalovirus exposure and HLA in healthy donors. With 60 Vbeta and 13 Jbeta primers, the PCR was carried out. This table comes from immunoSEQ multiplex PCR, and its TCRdb copy is limited to in-frame clones, with some not included. The table records more than 95,000 clones, 81% of them present only once. Input material: PBMCs. The receptors stem from a man aged 18 to 29 in good health and CMV-seronegative.

V usage is TRBV18 and J usage is TRBJ1-6, with 9 bases aligning to TRBD1. The CDR3 loop spans 15 amino acids. Looked up from germline, CDR1 is KGHSH and CDR2 is LQKENI. Losses at the gene ends were 1 base for V and 7 bases for J; bases not matched to a gene: 2. The CDR3 is CASSPRQGENSPLHF. The CDR3 coding sequence is TGTGCCAGCTCACCACGACAGGGGGAGAATTCACCCCTCCACTTT.

The chain couples TRBV7-9 to TRBJ2-4; possibly TRBD1 for D (5 bases). The CDR3 is 14 residues long. From germline, CDR1 is SEHNR and CDR2 FQNEAQ (reference sequence). Trimming stripped 4 bases from V and 5 bases from J, with 12 bases between. CDR3 bases: TGTGCCAGCAGCTACCATTCGACAGAAAACATTCAGTACTTC. Its translation: CASSYHSTENIQYF.

The chain links TRBV6-6 to TRBJ2-5; possibly TRBD2 for D (6 bases). The CDR3 is 14 amino acids. V gave up 7 bases and J gave up 1 base, with 13 bases separating them. Per the germline V gene, CDR1 is MNHNY and CDR2 is SVGAGI (reference sequence). CDR3 sequence: CASKHTGGQETQYF. CDR3 in DNA: TGTGCCAGCAAACATACCGGGGGCCAAGAGACCCAGTACTTC.